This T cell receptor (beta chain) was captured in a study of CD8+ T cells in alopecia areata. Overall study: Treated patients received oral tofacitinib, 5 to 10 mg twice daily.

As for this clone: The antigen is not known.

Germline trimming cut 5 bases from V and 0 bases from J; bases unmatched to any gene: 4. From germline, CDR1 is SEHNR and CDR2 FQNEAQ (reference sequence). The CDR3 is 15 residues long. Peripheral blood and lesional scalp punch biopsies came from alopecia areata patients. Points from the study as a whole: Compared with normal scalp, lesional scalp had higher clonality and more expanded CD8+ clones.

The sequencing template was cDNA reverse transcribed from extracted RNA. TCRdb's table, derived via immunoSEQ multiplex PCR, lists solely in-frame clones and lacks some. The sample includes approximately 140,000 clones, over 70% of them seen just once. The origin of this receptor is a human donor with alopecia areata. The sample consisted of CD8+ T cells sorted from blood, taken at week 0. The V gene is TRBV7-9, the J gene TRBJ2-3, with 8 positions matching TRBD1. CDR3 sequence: CASSRQGSSTDTQYF. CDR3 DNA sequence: TGTGCCAGCAGCCGACAGGGGTCTAGCACAGATACGCAGTATTTT.